This TCR beta chain was sequenced during a study of cytomegalovirus exposure and HLA in healthy donors. For the study at large: Caucasian-associated ancestry cluster membership applied to about 83% of a few hundred genotyped donors.

With regard to this clone: The target antigen is unknown. The same CDR3 is also encoded by other DNA sequences in this sample.

From germline, CDR1 is WSHSY and CDR2 SAAADI. The CDR3 is 13 amino acids. Trimming cost V 1 base and J 8 bases, with 11 bases left between them. With 60 Vbeta and 13 Jbeta primers, the PCR was carried out. In the original processing: A follow-up analysis tallied tens of millions of unique TCR beta chains, roughly 11 million shared. Measured with immunoSEQ multiplex PCR; TCRdb has only the in-frame clones, and not every one. The DNA was the basis for D and trimming; V, J and clone size are from that table. The profile covers around 130,000 clones, with around 81% appearing a single time and around 2.2% taken by the ten largest. General study results and limits: Most TCR sequences showed up rarely, but some public TCRs showed up in many donors. TCR beta sequences reportedly predicted the HLA-A and HLA-B alleles of most subjects accurately.

Sequencing input: PBMCs. This sequence joins TRBV10-2 and TRBJ1-1, with D possibly being TRBD1 (5 bases). This clonotype was sampled from a woman aged 35 to 49 in good health and CMV-seronegative. The CDR3 nucleotides are TGCGCCAGCAGTGAGTTCAGGGCCAGAGAAGCTTTCTTT. Amino acid sequence: CASSEFRAREAFF.